These 20 T cell receptor beta chains were sequenced from one sample in a study of shared clonotypes between healthy human individuals. Libraries were prepared by immunoSEQ multiplex PCR; TCRdb keeps only in-frame clonotypes and omits some of them. Of some 1.4 million clones in the sample, around 97% were seen once. The sample was naive CD4+ T cells sorted from blood. Subset defined: CD45RA+ positively selected. All receptors come from a man younger than 45 in good health.

The rearrangement uses TRBV5-6 and TRBJ2-7; 7 bases line up with TRBD1. Trimming took 4 bases from V and 3 from J; bases not matched to a gene: 1. CDR1 and CDR2 from the germline V gene are SGHDT and YYEEEE. CDR3 length: 12 amino acids. The CDR3 coding sequence is TGTGCCAGCAGCCCAGGGGGCTACGAGCAGTACTTC. It yields the protein CASSPGGYEQYF.

This clone was seen a single time. This chain links TRBV2 with TRBJ2-2, with 8 bases aligning to TRBD1. This CDR3 has 15 amino acids. Germline V gene data show CDR1 as SNHLY and CDR2 as FYNNEI. Unmatched junction bases numbered 2, after V lost 4 bases and J lost 1 base. This chain's CDR3 is CASSGQGMNTGELFF. The DNA for the CDR3 is TGTGCCAGCAGTGGACAGGGGATGAACACCGGGGAGCTGTTTTTT. The full variable domain, with the rest looked up from reference TRBV2 and TRBJ2-2, is EPEVTQTPSHQVTQMGQEVILRCVPISNHLYFYWYRQILGQKVEFLVSFYNNEISEKSEIFDDQFSVERPDGSNFTLKIRSTKLEDSAMYFCASSGQGMNTGELFFGEGSRLTVL.

This chain links TRBV9 with TRBJ2-1, with TRBD2 as a possible D gene (6 bases). V shed 0 bases and J shed 6 bases, with 16 bases lying between them. The CDR3 runs to 16 residues. The germline CDR1 and CDR2 sequences are SGDLS and YYNGEE. The CDR3: CASSVVGGVQLNEQFF. CDR3 DNA sequence: TGTGCCAGCAGCGTAGTTGGCGGGGTGCAGCTCAATGAGCAGTTCTTC.

The V and J genes are TRBV11-3 and TRBJ2-2; D possibly corresponds to TRBD1 (6 bases). The germline V gene encodes CDR1 SGHNT and CDR2 YENEEA. The CDR3 spans 15 residues. V was clipped by 5 bases and J by 1 base, with 11 bases between them. CDR3 bases: TGTGCCAGCAGCCAGGGACACCTGAACACCGGGGAGCTGTTTTTT. Protein: CASSQGHLNTGELFF.

The chain is built from TRBV5-5 and TRBJ2-5; no clear D. The CDR3 contains 13 residues. Deletions cut 3 bases from V and 3 bases from J, with 9 bases between. The germline CDR1 and CDR2 sequences are SGHKS and YYEKEE (reference sequence). The CDR3 DNA follows: TGTGCCAGCAGCTCCCGACTGGAAGAGACCCAGTACTTC. Its translation: CASSSRLEETQYF.

The gene calls are TRBV23-1 and TRBJ2-1, with TRBD1 matching 8 bases. TRBV23-1 is classed as an ORF, of uncertain function. V trimming: 0 bases; J trimming: 2 bases; junction bases outside the gene matches: 24. CDR3 length: 23 amino acids. The CDR3 here is CASSQSNMDRALAGTVAYNEQFF. CDR3 nucleotide sequence: TGCGCCAGCAGTCAATCAAATATGGACAGGGCGTTAGCCGGGACCGTCGCCTACAATGAGCAGTTCTTC.

The chain is built from TRBV19 and TRBJ1-5; no reliable D call. This CDR3 is 12 amino acids long. CDR1 is LNHDA, CDR2 SQIVND, per germline (reference sequence). The ends were cut back, 6 bases at V and 4 bases at J, with 7 bases in the middle. The CDR3 region is CASSLGNQPQHF. As DNA, the CDR3 is TGTGCCAGTAGCCTGGGTAATCAGCCCCAGCATTTT.

The chain recombines TRBV5-1 with TRBJ2-7, with D maybe TRBD1 (5 bases). The germline CDR1 and CDR2 sequences are SGHRS and YFSETQ. V lost 0 bases and J lost 5, with 12 bases in between. The CDR3 contains 14 residues. In nucleotides, the CDR3 is TGCGCCAGCAGCTTGGGACAGAGTTCAGACGAGCAGTACTTC. Translating it yields CASSLGQSSDEQYF.

The chain couples TRBV6-1 to TRBJ2-7; D gene unclear. The CDR3 spans 14 residues. The V gene's germline CDR1 is MNHNS and CDR2 SASEGT. The ends were cut back, 2 bases at V and 2 bases at J, with 10 bases in the middle. The CDR3 DNA reads TGTGCCAGCAGTGAAATGTTGTCAACCTACGAGCAGTACTTC. This translates into CASSEMLSTYEQYF.

The chain has TRBV2 and TRBJ2-7, with 10 positions matching TRBD1. Per the germline V gene, CDR1 is SNHLY and CDR2 is FYNNEI. Trimming removed 8 bases from V and 2 bases from J; junction bases left unmatched: 6. This CDR3 comprises 14 residues. In nucleotides, the CDR3 is TGTGCCAGCGTTGAGGGACAGGGGCCCTACGAGCAGTACTTC. Amino acid sequence: CASVEGQGPYEQYF. The whole variable domain, filled in from reference TRBV2 and TRBJ2-7, reads EPEVTQTPSHQVTQMGQEVILRCVPISNHLYFYWYRQILGQKVEFLVSFYNNEISEKSEIFDDQFSVERPDGSNFTLKIRSTKLEDSAMYFCASVEGQGPYEQYFGPGTRLTVT.

The rearrangement uses TRBV28 and TRBJ1-1, with a weak D call TRBD1 (6 bases). The germline CDR1 and CDR2 sequences are MDHEN and SYDVKM. CDR3 length equals 16 residues. Trimming left V 6 bases short and J 3 bases short, with 20 bases between. DNA for the CDR3: TGTGCCAGCAGAAAACTCCCCGGGGGCTTTTACACTGAAGCTTTCTTT. Protein product: CASRKLPGGFYTEAFF.

The rearrangement links TRBV7-2 to TRBJ2-1; D unclear. The CDR3 spans 10 residues. In germline, CDR1 is SGHTA, CDR2 FQGNSA. Trimming pared 6 bases from V and 12 bases from J, leaving 9 bases between. CDR3: CASSGHGQFF. The CDR3 nucleotides read TGTGCCAGCAGTGGGCACGGGCAGTTCTTC.

This clone appeared a few times. This sequence joins TRBV29-1 and TRBJ1-2; D is unclear. Trimming stripped 4 bases from V and 1 base from J, with 10 bases between. The CDR3 contains 13 residues. The germline V gene encodes CDR1 SQVTM and CDR2 ANQGSEA. CDR3 in DNA: TGCAGCGTTGGAACACTATTTAACTATGGCTACACCTTC. It specifies CSVGTLFNYGYTF.

The rearrangement joins TRBV19 to TRBJ2-7; possible D gene TRBD2, 6 bases. This CDR3 is 15 amino acids long. V dropped 3 bases and J dropped 5 bases, with 17 bases sitting between them. The germline gives CDR1 LNHDA, CDR2 SQIVND (reference sequence). CDR3: CASSMERASGHEQYF. As DNA, the CDR3 is TGTGCCAGTAGTATGGAGCGGGCGAGCGGCCACGAGCAGTACTTC.

This sequence joins TRBV5-5 and TRBJ2-2, with D maybe TRBD2 (6 bases). The CDR3 loop spans 13 amino acids. The V end was cut by 0 bases, the J end by 7 bases, with 7 bases between. The germline V gene encodes CDR1 SGHKS and CDR2 YYEKEE (reference sequence). In nucleotides, the CDR3 is TGTGCCAGCAGCTTGGTCGGGGGCGGGGAGCTGTTTTTT. The encoded protein is CASSLVGGGELFF.

V gene TRBV28 combines with J gene TRBJ1-2, with a tentative D call TRBD1 (6 bases). Germline V lookup: CDR1 MDHEN, CDR2 SYDVKM. The CDR3 runs 12 residues. Trimming left V 6 bases short and J 4 bases short, with 9 bases between. The DNA of the CDR3 is TGTGCCAGCAGACAGGGAGTCTATGGCTACACCTTC. It specifies CASRQGVYGYTF.

As concerns this clone: Other DNA sequences in this specimen translate into the identical CDR3. The chain uses TRBV5-5 and TRBJ1-2, with 7 bases aligning to TRBD1. Germline CDR1 SGHKS, CDR2 YYEKEE (reference sequence). This CDR3 comprises 13 residues. V dropped 2 bases and J dropped 3; count of bases not matched to a gene: 1. CDR3 in DNA: TGTGCCAGCAGCTTTACAGGGGACTATGGCTACACCTTC. It is translated as CASSFTGDYGYTF.

The genes are TRBV10-3 and TRBJ1-4, with TRBD1 matching 8 bases. With 5 bases clipped from V and 8 bases from J, the junction kept 10 bases outside the gene matches. Per germline, CDR1 ENHRY and CDR2 SYGVKD. CDR3 length equals 15 residues. CDR3 in amino acids: CAISPGQGRGEKLFF. The CDR3 DNA reads TGTGCCATCAGTCCCGGACAGGGCCGCGGGGAAAAACTGTTTTTT.

The chain uses TRBV5-6 and TRBJ2-1; 7 bases match TRBD1. In germline, CDR1 is SGHDT, CDR2 YYEEEE. The J segment lost 9 bases and the V segment lost 5 bases, leaving 8 bases of the junction unmatched. This CDR3 is built from 13 residues. Here the CDR3 DNA reads TGTGCCAGCAGTGTACAGGGGACGGGTGAGCAGTTCTTC. Amino acid sequence: CASSVQGTGEQFF. The whole variable domain, filled in from reference TRBV5-6 and TRBJ2-1, reads DAGVTQSPTHLIKTRGQQVTLRCSPKSGHDTVSWYQQALGQGPQFIFQYYEEEERQRGNFPDRFSGHQFPNYSSELNVNALLLGDSALYLCASSVQGTGEQFFGPGTRLTVL.

The V call is TRBV5-1, the J call TRBJ2-1, with TRBD1 identical over 8 bases. The CDR3 is made up of 17 amino acids. In germline, CDR1 is SGHRS, CDR2 YFSETQ. With 0 bases clipped from V and 3 bases from J, the junction kept 8 bases outside the gene matches. Here the CDR3 reads CASSLEPGGTNYNEQFF. The DNA of the CDR3 is TGCGCCAGCAGCTTGGAGCCAGGGGGCACCAACTACAATGAGCAGTTCTTC.